This TCR beta chain was sequenced for a study of regulatory T cells in long-lasting Graves disease. Building of the TCR beta libraries involved iRepertoire HTBI primers and Arm-PCR of CDR3 regions. Per the authors' pipeline: Identification across samples found approximately 67 TRBV and roughly 13 TRBJ segments. TCRdb fed the multiplex PCR reads into MiXCR, producing one record per CDR3 protein. TCRdb's processing, not the authors' own work, is the source of the V and J calls. The sample carries fewer than 650,000 distinct CDR3 sequences, more than 15% recorded once. CDR1 is DFQATT, CDR2 SNEGSKA, per germline (reference sequence). The V and J ends lost 1 base and 5 bases respectively, with 9 bases between them. CDR3 length: 13 amino acids. Described time point: newly diagnosed GD, antithyroid drugs for less than 3 months. PBMC RNA was the source of the TCR library. This sample was shared with a second study, whose subject was T cells in Graves' hyperthyroidism and ophthalmopathy.

This clonotype was sampled from a man younger than 35 with Graves disease. This specimen was peripheral blood mononuclear cells (PBMCs), taken at new diagnosis, from a patient treated with antithyroid drugs. The chain is built from TRBV20-1 and TRBJ1-5; D ambiguous. CDR3 in DNA: TGCAGTGCTAGAGCGTTAGGTGATCAGCCCCAGCATTTT. This codes for CSARALGDQPQHF.